Below, one TCR beta chain is given with its context. Its antigen remains unknown. This CDR3 is 19 amino acids long. Germline V lookup: CDR1 LGHNA, CDR2 YSLEER. V lost 0 bases to trimming and J lost 1 base, with 21 bases between them. This sample was taken from a study of beta chain features in type 1 diabetes. Expressed TCRB transcripts were sequenced after all isolated RNA was converted to cDNA. TCRdb keeps only in-frame clones here, not all; method: immunoSEQ multiplex PCR. The sample lists around 600,000 clones, around 12% occurring once. Via the markers CD45RO/CCR7/CD25/CD127/CD95/CD27, stem cell-like memory, regulatory, central memory and naive CD4+ cells were sorted. Sorting gave populations that all exceeded 95% purity. Findings and limits, study-wide: Among patients, naive, central memory and Treg TCRB repertoires appeared more similar than among healthy donors. All four CD4+ subsets from Type 1 diabetes patients carried moderately but significantly shorter TCRB CDR3s. Insertions were fewer and deletions more numerous at VDJ junctions in type 1 diabetes patients.

Specimen: naive CD4+ T cells from blood. The receptor was isolated from a man aged 25 to 40 with type 1 diabetes. The chain uses TRBV4-3 and TRBJ2-5; tentative D call: TRBD1 (5 bases). CDR3 in amino acids: CASSQDPFADGATQETQYF. CDR3 coding DNA: TGCGCCAGCAGCCAAGACCCGTTTGCGGATGGGGCTACCCAAGAGACCCAGTACTTC.